The clone carrying this T cell receptor (beta chain) was observed a handful of times. Its antigen is not identified. The CDR3 has 14 residues. Trimming removed 7 bases from V and 4 bases from J; junction bases left unmatched: 6. Per germline, CDR1 MNHNS and CDR2 SASEGT. This record comes from a study of beta chain features in type 1 diabetes. Whole-study results and caveats: In all four CD4+ subsets, TCRB CDR3 length was significantly, moderately reduced in type 1 diabetes. Insertions were fewer and deletions more numerous at VDJ junctions in type 1 diabetes patients. The naive, central memory and Treg TCRB repertoires of patients appeared to be more similar to one another than those of healthy donors.

The investigators reverse transcribed all of the isolated RNA, so they sequenced expressed TCRB transcripts. Method: immunoSEQ multiplex PCR; TCRdb's copy keeps in-frame clones and lacks some. The sample lists a few hundred thousand clones; approximately 10% were seen once. J is TRBJ2-5 and V is TRBV6-1, with TRBD2 matching 10 bases. Sequencing was performed on naive CD4+ T cells from blood. This sequence originates from a man between 25 and 39 years old with type 1 diabetes. The CDR3, as DNA: TGTGCCAGCATAAGAGCGGGGGGGTCAGAGACCCAGTACTTC. Residues: CASIRAGGSETQYF.